This T cell receptor (beta chain) was recorded in a study of T-cell memory formation after mild COVID-19. Study-level background: Across donors, TCR clusters were largely donor specific. Regarding the study as a whole: The study found balanced CD4/CD8 in clones contracting day 15 to 85 and a CD4+ lean in later expanders.

On this clonotype: What it recognizes is unknown.

TCRdb called the 5' RACE reads again in MiXCR, with one record for every CDR3 protein. The sample carries roughly 40,000 distinct CDR3 sequences, approximately 7% recorded once. The ends were cut back, 8 bases at V and 7 bases at J, with 16 bases in the middle. This CDR3 region has 13 residues. Germline CDR1 KGHDR, CDR2 SFDVKD. The TCR comes from a man aged 18 to 30 who had mild COVID-19 (a few samples of this study predate the infection). Cell type and time point are not known. This sequence joins TRBV24-1 and TRBJ2-5, with D possibly matching TRBD2 (7 bases). The sequenced sample consisted of PBMCs or a T cell subset sorted from them (not recorded which). The CDR3 reads CATTRQGGVTQYF. CDR3 in DNA: TGTGCCACCACCCGACAAGGGGGGGTGACCCAGTACTTC.